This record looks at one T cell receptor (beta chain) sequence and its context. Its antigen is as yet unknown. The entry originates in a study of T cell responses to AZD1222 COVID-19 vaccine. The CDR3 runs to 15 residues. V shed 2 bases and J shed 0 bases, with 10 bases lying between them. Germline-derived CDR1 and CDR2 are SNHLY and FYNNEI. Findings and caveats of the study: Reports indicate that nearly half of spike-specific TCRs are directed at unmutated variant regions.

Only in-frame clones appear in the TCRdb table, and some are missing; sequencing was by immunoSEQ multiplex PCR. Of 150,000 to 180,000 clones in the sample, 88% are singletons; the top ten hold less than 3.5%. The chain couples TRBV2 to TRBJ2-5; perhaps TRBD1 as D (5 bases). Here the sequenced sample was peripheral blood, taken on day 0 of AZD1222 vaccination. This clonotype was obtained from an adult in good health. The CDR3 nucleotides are TGTGCCAGCAGTGAACTTGGACAAGACCAAGAGACCCAGTACTTC. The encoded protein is CASSELGQDQETQYF.